This T cell receptor (beta chain) was sequenced for a study of T cells in Graves' hyperthyroidism and ophthalmopathy. Study-wide findings and caveats: Median prediction lead before ophthalmopathy onset was about 6.7 months with the model. Ophthalmopathy was told apart from stable hyperthyroidism by a 13 V-J model.

An approximately 10 ml volume of fresh peripheral blood provided the PBMCs. In germline, CDR1 is SGHVS, CDR2 FQNEAQ. This CDR3 spans 15 amino acids. V gave up 5 bases and J gave up 8 bases, with 19 bases separating them. Authors of the study amplified TCR beta CDR3 regions from RNA transcripts. Primed by the HTBI set, a first-round RT-PCR was run on the TCR CDR3. MiXCR was run by TCRdb on the multiplex PCR reads, yielding one entry per CDR3 protein. This table has hundreds of thousands of distinct CDR3 sequences, 15% to 20% appearing once. For this clonotype: Its specificity is unknown.

This sequence originates from a woman in her forties or fifties with Graves' hyperthyroidism that later progressed to Graves' ophthalmopathy. Specimen: blood. The chain recombines TRBV7-8 with TRBJ1-5, with no clear D. The CDR3 loop reads CASSTDNHLAEPQHF. CDR3 in DNA: TGTGCCAGCAGCACAGACAATCACTTGGCGGAGCCCCAGCATTTT.